The 11 T cell receptor beta chains below all came from one sample that was sequenced in a study of T cells after yellow fever vaccination. From the 5' RACE reads, TCRdb called clonotypes with MiXCR, one entry per CDR3 protein. This sample has hundreds of thousands of distinct CDR3 sequences, with around 12% found just once. Sequencing was performed on PBMCs, taken on the day of the yellow fever booster vaccination. Receptors originate from a man younger than 40 who received the YFV17D yellow fever vaccine.

This clonotype was found a few times. The J gene is TRBJ2-7, the V gene TRBV3-1; D may be TRBD1 (5 bases). This CDR3 is built from 14 residues. The germline gives CDR1 LGHDT, CDR2 YNNKEL (reference sequence). Trimming removed 2 bases from V and 6 bases from J, with 14 bases in between. CDR3 amino acids: CASSQMGPLGEQYF. The CDR3 DNA is TGTGCCAGCAGCCAAATGGGGCCTCTAGGCGAGCAGTACTTC.

The chain employs TRBV9 and TRBJ2-1, with 15 bases identical to TRBD2. The CDR3 loop spans 17 amino acids. CDR1 and CDR2 (germline): SGDLS, YYNGEE. The junction had 12 bases not matched to a gene; V was cut back by 10 bases and J by 4 bases. CDR3 DNA: TGTGCCGGCCACGGGACTAGCGGGAGGCCACCGTACAATGAGCAGTTCTTC. This encodes CAGHGTSGRPPYNEQFF.

This chain links TRBV5-6 with TRBJ2-2; no definite D call. Trimming pared 5 bases from V and 1 base from J, leaving 12 bases between. The CDR3 spans 15 residues. CDR1 SGHDT and CDR2 YYEEEE come from the germline V gene. CDR3 protein: CASRIDPLNTGELFF. DNA of the CDR3: TGTGCCAGCAGGATTGACCCTCTGAACACCGGGGAGCTGTTTTTT. The whole variable domain, remainder taken from reference TRBV5-6 and TRBJ2-2, is DAGVTQSPTHLIKTRGQQVTLRCSPKSGHDTVSWYQQALGQGPQFIFQYYEEEERQRGNFPDRFSGHQFPNYSSELNVNALLLGDSALYLCASRIDPLNTGELFFGEGSRLTVL.

The chain joins TRBV20-1 to TRBJ2-2, with 12 bases identical to TRBD2. The ends lost 0 bases at V and 0 bases at J; junction bases unmatched: 2. This CDR3 contains 17 residues. Germline V CDR1 and CDR2: DFQATT, SNEGSKA (reference sequence). The DNA of the CDR3 is TGCAGTGCTAGAGAACTAGCGGGAGGATCGAACACCGGGGAGCTGTTTTTT. Encoded protein: CSARELAGGSNTGELFF.

V and J are TRBV9 and TRBJ2-7; D ambiguous. The CDR3 is 13 residues long. V was cut by 3 bases and J by 5 bases, with 12 bases left in between. Germline values: CDR1 SGDLS, CDR2 YYNGEE. CDR3 in DNA: TGTGCCAGCAGCGGTCCAAGAAACCACGAGCAGTACTTC. This gives the protein CASSGPRNHEQYF.

J is TRBJ2-2 and V is TRBV14, with TRBD1 matching 9 bases. Germline CDR1 is SGHDN and CDR2 is FVKESK. V was pared by 4 bases and J by 3 bases, with 9 bases of the junction left unmatched. The CDR3 runs to 17 residues. DNA for the CDR3: TGTGCCAGCAGCCCTTGGGGGAGGACAGGGGACACCGGGGAGCTGTTTTTT. It yields the protein CASSPWGRTGDTGELFF.

This clonotype occurred a few times. The V gene is TRBV7-9, the J gene TRBJ1-4; D not certain. The germline V gene encodes CDR1 SEHNR and CDR2 FQNEAQ (reference sequence). The CDR3 length is 15 residues. The V and J ends lost 0 bases and 4 bases respectively, with 9 bases between them. The CDR3 sequence: CASSLAPSGNEKLFF. In DNA, the CDR3 is TGTGCCAGCAGCTTAGCGCCCAGCGGTAATGAAAAACTGTTTTTT.

CDR3 sequence: CAWSVWGPKDEQYF. CDR3 DNA: TGTGCCTGGAGTGTATGGGGGCCAAAAGACGAGCAGTACTTC. The chain joins TRBV30 to TRBJ2-7, with a possible D match to TRBD1 (6 bases). CDR3 length equals 14 residues. V shed 0 bases and J shed 5 bases, with 14 bases lying between them. Germline values: CDR1 GTSNPN, CDR2 SVGIG (reference sequence).

The rearrangement uses TRBV12-3 or TRBV12-4 and TRBJ2-3; unclear D gene. The V end was cut by 5 bases, the J end by 4 bases, with 19 bases between. The CDR3 sequence is 16 residues long. The CDR3 reads CASSPGQRIAPDTQYF. The DNA for the CDR3 is TGTGCCAGCAGTCCAGGCCAACGGATCGCACCAGATACGCAGTATTTT.

This clonotype was found once. The rearrangement uses TRBV18 and TRBJ2-5; unclear D gene. CDR1 is KGHSH, CDR2 LQKENI, per germline. The CDR3 extends over 15 amino acids. V shed 3 bases and J shed 4 bases, with 15 bases lying between them. The chain's CDR3 is CASSPWPDSRETQYF. The CDR3 DNA is TGTGCCAGCTCACCTTGGCCTGATTCGCGAGAGACCCAGTACTTC.

This clonotype came up a few times. The chain joins TRBV7-2 to TRBJ2-2, with 8 bases fitting TRBD2. The J segment lost 8 bases and the V segment lost 3 bases, leaving 8 bases of the junction unmatched. Per germline, CDR1 SGHTA and CDR2 FQGNSA. The CDR3 length is 15 residues. DNA of the CDR3: TGTGCCAGCAGCTTCAGCGGGAGACTAGGGGGGGAGCTGTTTTTT. Protein product: CASSFSGRLGGELFF.